The present T cell receptor beta chain was sequenced within a study of T-cell reconstitution after alpha-beta-depleted transplantation in children (dated by TCRdb to between 2015 and 2016). About the investigation overall: Using TCR repertoire profiling, the study followed T-cell immune reconstitution in a quantitative way in children after TCRalphabeta/CD19-depleted allogeneic hematopoietic cell transplantation.

Looking up the germline V gene (reference sequence) yields CDR1 SSHAT and CDR2 FNYEAQ. Its CDR3 holds 14 amino acids, cysteine through phenylalanine. Only CDR3 DNA is held: 42 bases, read in frame from base 1. With regard to this clonotype: The clone's antigen remains unknown. Its ends do not fully match the called genes, so a read error is possible.

Library preparation used PCR. Sequenced using an Illumina HiSeq 2500. TCR library preparation used molecular barcoding, with unique molecular identifiers applied to normalize quantification of the TCRbeta repertoire. The public reads were run again by TCRdb, first through fastp at Q25 and then through MiXCR, and only productive beta chains were kept. Each CDR3 protein appears once, grouped with its most common genes and DNA. The sample yields over 550,000 distinct CDR3 sequences; roughly a tenth were counted once. The ten largest clones take up about 4.2% of the sample. This material consisted of PBMCs from the stem cell graft donor, taken from the stem cell graft. The sequence joins TRBV7-7 to TRBJ2-3; TRBD2 is a possible D gene, resting on 5 matching bases. This TCR derives from a human donor who donated a stem cell graft to a child with acute myeloid leukemia. The nucleotide sequence is given as TGTGCTAGCAGCCTGACGGGGAGCAGAGATACGCAGTATTTT. It encodes CASSLTGSRDTQYF.